What follows describes a single TCR beta chain. The antigen remains undetermined. The length of the CDR3 is 14 residues. V gave up 6 bases and J gave up 0 bases, with 10 bases separating them. Germline CDR1 is SGDLS and CDR2 is YYNGEE. The record originates from a study of long-term antiretroviral therapy in people with HIV. Researchers ran immunoSEQ v3.0 at survey level. The repertoire was sequenced with immunoSEQ multiplex PCR; TCRdb's copy has only in-frame clones and lacks some. The sample contains 40,000 to 50,000 clones, about 94% of which appear only once. Findings of the study overall: Relative to transplant donor controls, diversity remained lower despite increasing after ART.

This sample comprised unsorted PBMCs, obtained 9.2 years after starting antiretroviral therapy. The chain employs TRBV9 and TRBJ1-3; D not certain. This receptor was taken from a man aged 30 to 39 with HIV. CDR3: CASNTGRSGNTIYF. The CDR3, as DNA: TGTGCCAGCAACACTGGACGCTCTGGAAACACCATATATTTT.